This T cell receptor (beta chain) was sequenced in a study of blood T cell repertoires in COVID-19. Across the whole study: Acute and convalescent COVID-19 samples came from the United States, Italy and Spain.

Trimming cost V 0 bases and J 5 bases, with 7 bases left between them. The CDR3 contains 13 residues. Germline V gene lookup returns CDR1 MNHNY and CDR2 SVGAGI (reference sequence). How the authors handled the data: Researchers report that nucleated cell counts were estimated from reference gene primer amplification. Here immunoSEQ multiplex PCR was the method, and the copy in TCRdb shows in-frame clones only, minus some. V and J calls plus clone size are reproduced from that table; the DNA served to infer D and trimming. Here the sample spans about 240,000 clones, approximately 82% being singletons.

This TCR was recovered from a man aged 30 to 39 who had recovered from COVID-19. The chain links TRBV6-6 to TRBJ2-5; D unresolved. Sequenced: peripheral blood. In DNA form, the CDR3 reads TGTGCCAGCAGTTACTCTGGGCTCGAGACCCAGTACTTC. Its protein product is CASSYSGLETQYF.